The 23 T cell receptor beta chains presented below share a single source sample, sequenced in a study of CD4 T cells in relation to SARS-CoV-2 and coronaviruses. CD4+ T cells from unexposed donors were obtained before the COVID-19 pandemic (2011-2018). Method: immunoSEQ multiplex PCR; TCRdb's copy keeps in-frame clones and lacks some. The table shows just under 65,000 clones, with less than 95% occurring only once. The specimen was naive CD4+ T cells from PBMCs. Stated subset: naive CD4+ T cells isolated by negative enrichment. These receptors originate from a human donor in good health.

This chain links TRBV9 with TRBJ1-2; 9 nucleotides line up with TRBD1. Germline CDR1 reads SGDLS; CDR2 reads YYNGEE. Trimming took 5 bases from V and 2 from J; bases not matched to a gene: 7. This CDR3 region has 15 residues. Here the CDR3 reads CASSRQGGMNYGYTF. As DNA, the CDR3 is TGTGCCAGCAGTCGACAGGGGGGAATGAACTATGGCTACACCTTC. The whole variable domain, remainder taken from reference TRBV9 and TRBJ1-2, is DSGVTQTPKHLITATGQRVTLRCSPRSGDLSVYWYQQSLDQGLQFLIQYYNGEERAKGNILERFSAQQFPDLHSELNLSSLELGDSALYFCASSRQGGMNYGYTFGSGTRLTVV.

V is TRBV5-4 and J is TRBJ2-7; 13 nucleotides align to TRBD2. With 3 bases clipped from V and 4 bases from J, the junction kept 4 bases outside the gene matches. The length of the CDR3 is 15 residues. Germline V gene data show CDR1 as SGHNT and CDR2 as YYREEE (reference sequence). The CDR3 is CASSSQTSGRYEQYF. As DNA, the CDR3 is TGTGCCAGCAGCTCTCAGACTAGCGGGAGGTACGAGCAGTACTTC.

J is TRBJ2-3 and V is TRBV5-1; D unresolved. This CDR3 spans 14 amino acids. Trimming took 0 bases from V and 2 from J, leaving 7 bases between them. Germline lookup yields CDR1 SGHRS and CDR2 YFSETQ. For the CDR3, the DNA is TGCGCCAGCAGCTTGGAGCCTGTCACAGATACGCAGTATTTT. Its translation is CASSLEPVTDTQYF.

This chain links TRBV28 with TRBJ1-1, with 9 bases fitting TRBD1. CDR1 MDHEN and CDR2 SYDVKM come from the germline V gene. CDR3 length: 13 amino acids. V dropped 6 bases and J dropped 3; count of bases not matched to a gene: 2. CDR3: CASRRTGDTEAFF. CDR3 nucleotide sequence: TGTGCCAGCAGACGGACAGGGGACACTGAAGCTTTCTTT.

The gene calls are TRBV6-5 and TRBJ2-1; unclear D gene. The V and J ends lost 6 bases and 0 bases respectively, with 9 bases between them. CDR3 length: 14 residues. Germline CDR1 is MNHEY and CDR2 is SVGAGI. The CDR3 spells CASRLESSYNEQFF. The CDR3 DNA reads as TGTGCCAGCAGGTTAGAAAGCTCCTACAATGAGCAGTTCTTC.

The chain is built from TRBV2 and TRBJ1-1; maybe TRBD1 (6 bases). V gave up 7 bases and J gave up 1 base, with 10 bases separating them. From germline, CDR1 is SNHLY and CDR2 FYNNEI. The CDR3 has 13 residues. For the CDR3, the DNA is TGTGCCAGCACCCTGACAGGGAACACTGAAGCTTTCTTT. Residues: CASTLTGNTEAFF.

V usage is TRBV6-5 and J usage is TRBJ2-1, with 12 bases identical to TRBD2. V shed 5 bases, J shed 6 bases, and the junction held 5 bases outside the gene matches. CDR3 length equals 15 residues. The germline gives CDR1 MNHEY, CDR2 SVGAGI. The CDR3 loop reads CASSTGLAGSNEQFF. In nucleotides, the CDR3 is TGTGCCAGCAGTACCGGACTAGCGGGAAGCAATGAGCAGTTCTTC.

The rearrangement uses TRBV5-8 and TRBJ2-1; no reliable D call. V lost 2 bases and J lost 6, with 15 bases in between. The germline V gene has CDR1 SGHTS and CDR2 YDEGEE. This CDR3 has 15 amino acids. The DNA for the CDR3 is TGTGCCAGCAGCTTTCTATTAGTGACTCGCAATGAGCAGTTCTTC. This encodes CASSFLLVTRNEQFF.

This sequence joins TRBV3-1 (or the pseudogene TRBV3-2) and TRBJ2-1, with D hard to call. Per germline, CDR1 LGHDT and CDR2 YNNKEL (reference sequence). V lost 1 base and J 2 bases, leaving 9 bases between the germline ends. The CDR3 length is 15 residues. CDR3 nucleotide sequence: TGTGCCAGCAGCCAAGTACAACTCCCCTACAATGAGCAGTTCTTC. This codes for CASSQVQLPYNEQFF.

V and J are TRBV4-2 and TRBJ2-7; D not certain. CDR3 size: 12 residues. Trimming removed 1 base at V and 6 bases at J, with 7 bases between. Germline CDR1 is LGHNA and CDR2 is YNFKEQ. The CDR3 loop is CASSQVEGEQYF. CDR3 bases: TGTGCCAGCAGCCAAGTAGAAGGCGAGCAGTACTTC.

This sequence joins TRBV7-3 and TRBJ2-2; D perhaps matches TRBD2 (6 bases). CDR1 is SGHTA and CDR2 is FQGTGA in the germline V gene. The CDR3 totals 15 residues. V was clipped by 6 bases and J by 8 bases, with 19 bases between them. Here the CDR3 DNA reads TGTGCCAGCAGATTAGCAGGAGGGAAGGTGGGGGAGCTGTTTTTT. This translates into CASRLAGGKVGELFF.

This rearrangement joins TRBV29-1 to TRBJ1-2; 9 positions match TRBD1. The germline V gene has CDR1 SQVTM and CDR2 ANQGSEA. The CDR3 has 11 amino acids. V dropped 4 bases and J dropped 8; count of bases not matched to a gene: 2. The DNA of the CDR3 is TGCAGCGTTGGGGACAGGGAAGGCTACACCTTC. It encodes CSVGDREGYTF. Based on the CDR3 plus reference TRBV29-1 and TRBJ1-2, the full variable domain is SAVISQKPSRDICQRGTSLTIQCQVDSQVTMMFWYRQQPGQSLTLIATANQGSEATYESGFVIDKFPISRPNLTFSTLTVSNMSPEDSSIYLCSVGDREGYTFGSGTRLTVV.

The gene calls are TRBV4-1 and TRBJ2-1; 9 nucleotides agree with TRBD2. Germline values: CDR1 MGHRA, CDR2 YSYEKL. This CDR3 comprises 15 residues. V lost 6 bases and J lost 5; bases outside the gene matches: 8. The CDR3 here is CASSRLAEGHNEQFF. The CDR3 DNA follows: TGCGCCAGCAGTCGACTAGCGGAGGGACACAATGAGCAGTTCTTC.

This clone was seen a single time. J is TRBJ2-2 and V is TRBV3-1 (or the pseudogene TRBV3-2); tentative D call: TRBD1 (5 bases). CDR3 length: 15 residues. V was pared by 1 base and J by 4 bases, with 10 bases between. Germline V gene lookup returns CDR1 LGHDT and CDR2 YNNKEL (reference sequence). The CDR3 here is CASSQARDSTGELFF. CDR3 bases: TGTGCCAGCAGCCAAGCCAGGGATAGCACCGGGGAGCTGTTTTTT.

The V gene is TRBV2, the J gene TRBJ2-3; D gene unclear. The CDR3 spans 15 residues. CDR1 and CDR2 (germline): SNHLY, FYNNEI. Deletions cut 4 bases from V and 6 bases from J, with 17 bases between. CDR3 sequence (DNA): TGTGCCAGCAGTGCCGCCGGGCTTCCCACGGATACGCAGTATTTT. Translated, it gives CASSAAGLPTDTQYF.

The J gene is TRBJ2-5, the V gene TRBV18, with no clear D. This CDR3 is built from 14 residues. The V end lost 5 bases, the J end lost 0 bases, and 10 bases lay between the germline ends. Per germline, CDR1 KGHSH and CDR2 LQKENI. As DNA, the CDR3 is TGTGCCAGCTCAACTATGATGTACCAAGAGACCCAGTACTTC. This codes for CASSTMMYQETQYF.

The rearrangement links TRBV28 to TRBJ2-7, with a possible D match to TRBD2 (6 bases). Germline lookup yields CDR1 MDHEN and CDR2 SYDVKM. The CDR3 has 17 amino acids. Trimming pared 1 base from V and 7 bases from J, leaving 23 bases between. The CDR3 is CASSLSLLRGLLREQYF. The CDR3 DNA reads as TGTGCCAGCAGTTTATCCCTTTTGCGGGGACTCTTAAGGGAGCAGTACTTC.

The rearrangement links TRBV6-5 to TRBJ1-1; 7 bases match TRBD1. V lost 11 bases to trimming and J lost 4 bases; unmatched junction nucleotides: 10. Germline CDR1 reads MNHEY; CDR2 reads SVGAGI. The CDR3 length is 13 residues. The CDR3 bases are TGTGCCTCGGGGCTTACAGGGGTCACTGAAGCTTTCTTT. This translates into CASGLTGVTEAFF.

The V call is TRBV2, the J call TRBJ1-4; 8 bases are shared with TRBD1. This CDR3 contains 14 residues. Trimming removed 7 bases from V and 2 bases from J; junction bases left unmatched: 3. Germline CDR1 SNHLY, CDR2 FYNNEI. Written as DNA, the CDR3 is TGTGCCAGCATCACAGGGGGTACTAATGAAAAACTGTTTTTT. This translates into CASITGGTNEKLFF.

The chain recombines TRBV10-3 with TRBJ2-2, with 9 bases identical to TRBD1. CDR3 length equals 16 residues. V was pared by 5 bases and J by 0 bases, with 4 bases of the junction left unmatched. Germline loops: CDR1 ENHRY, CDR2 SYGVKD. CDR3 nucleotides: TGTGCCATCAGTCCAGGACAGGGGTCGAACACCGGGGAGCTGTTTTTT. Translation: CAISPGQGSNTGELFF.

This clone is a singleton in its sample. The chain links TRBV7-5 to TRBJ2-7; the table's D gene call, TRBD2, was not cross checked with the DNA. TRBV7-5 is a pseudogene segment. The CDR3 length is 17 residues. Here the CDR3 reads CVRSYPTGREGPYEQYF. CDR3 sequence (DNA): TGTGTCAGAAGCTATCCAACCGGGCGGGAGGGACCCTACGAGCAGTACTTC.

The chain carries TRBV28 and TRBJ2-5; D is ambiguous. The CDR3 covers 12 residues. The germline gives CDR1 MDHEN, CDR2 SYDVKM. Trimming left V 8 bases short and J 4 bases short, with 11 bases between. The CDR3 loop is CASGNPGETQYF. Here the CDR3 DNA reads TGTGCCAGCGGCAATCCAGGAGAGACCCAGTACTTC.

The gene calls are TRBV20-1 and TRBJ2-3; 10 bases are shared with TRBD2. The CDR3 contains 15 residues. Unmatched junction bases numbered 7, after V lost 3 bases and J lost 4 bases. Per the germline V gene, CDR1 is DFQATT and CDR2 is SNEGSKA (reference sequence). The CDR3 spells CSASIVAGGPDTQYF. CDR3 nucleotide sequence: TGCAGTGCTAGTATCGTAGCGGGAGGCCCAGATACGCAGTATTTT.